This T cell receptor (beta chain) was identified in a study of neurological immune-mediated disorders (dated by TCRdb to between 2018 and 2021). As for the study more broadly: Peripheral blood TCR-beta repertoires from HTLV-I-associated myelopathy (HAM/TSP) patients, multiple sclerosis patients and healthy controls were compared by UMI-based sequencing. Alongside PBMC samples, the set of approximately 100 TCR-beta libraries contained longitudinal samples, technical triplicates, and paired CD4+ and CD8+ T-cell subsets that had been sorted. Of the approximately 70 subjects in the cohort, about 14 were HAM/TSP patients, some 34 were multiple sclerosis patients, and 20 were healthy controls. Overall study results and their limits: TCR clonal expansion was highest in HAM/TSP patients and lowest in MS patients, with MS patients falling below even healthy controls. No identical CDR3 amino acid sequences were shared among expanded clones across subjects, suggesting private TCR-beta repertoires in all groups.

V loses 2 bases of germline sequence and J loses 2 bases, and the interval between the two ends is 13 bases. From the germline V gene (reference sequence), CDR1 is SEHNR and CDR2 is FQNEAQ. From its cysteine to its phenylalanine, the CDR3 spans 15 amino acids. Only CDR3 DNA is held: 45 bases, read in frame from base 1. Healthy controls were blood bank volunteers in Maryland, USA. For unsorted PBMC libraries, 2 million PBMCs were used after storage in RNAlater at -80 degrees C until RNA extraction. Peripheral blood was subjected to Ficoll-Hypaque density gradient centrifugation to isolate PBMCs, which were then cryopreserved in liquid nitrogen. cDNA was synthesized by template-switch 5'RACE using a primer with a 10-nucleotide random unique molecular identifier that tagged each TCR transcript. Each sequencing run produced over 180 million TCR-beta sequences covering 15-18 subjects. Total RNA was extracted with the RNeasy kit. The KAPA Real-time Library Amplification kit was used to amplify TCR-beta VDJ regions with primers targeting the TCR constant region and the 5'RACE anchor. Sample indexes and Illumina adaptors were added in a first PCR, after which library yield was increased in a second PCR. After Ampure bead purification, the TCR product of roughly 650 bp was size-selected on a 2% E-gel SizeSelection system. Before pooling, library quality was checked on a Bioanalyzer, concentration was measured with Qubit, and libraries were quantified with the Kapa Library Quantification kit. Libraries were sequenced paired-end 2 x 150 bp on an Illumina HiSeq 2500. To increase sequence diversity, roughly 24-31% phiX was spiked into each library pool. On the study's bioinformatics: Quality-filtered reads were processed with the UMI-based MiGEC pipeline, and over 80% of raw TCR sequences were removed by the MiGEC pipeline during error correction. VDJ genes were aligned to IMGT germline references, and clonotypes were defined by unique CDR3 amino acid sequence plus V-J genes. Clonal expansion, Shannon diversity and CDR3 relatedness were evaluated with VDJtools (CalcPairwiseDistances, ClusterSamples), while phylogenetic trees were built in CLCbio workbench. Clones with at least 8 unique UMIs were defined as expanded, with this threshold being based on coefficient-of-variation modelling across technical triplicates. The raw public data were reprocessed by TCRdb itself: fastp quality trimming at Q25, MiXCR clonotype calling, in-frame beta chains only. Each record represents a unique CDR3 protein, reported with the most common genes and DNA among its rows. These V and J calls derive from TCRdb rather than the authors' analysis. The sample yields 11,000 to 15,000 distinct CDR3 sequences; about 10% were counted once. The top ten constitute 24% of the sample.

This clonotype was counted at least ten times. The specificity of this receptor is unknown. No clone much larger than this one lies a single base away; base qualities are absent. Source material: PBMCs. This chain joins TRBV7-9 to TRBJ2-7; the D element might be TRBD1 or TRBD2, as each aligns at 5 bases. This sequence was found in a woman in her forties in good health. CDR3 reads: CASSLSGPTAYEQYF. The sequenced DNA is TGTGCCAGCAGCTTATCGGGGCCTACGGCCTACGAGCAGTACTTC.